The 25 T cell receptor beta chains reported below all come from one sample, sequenced in a study of cytomegalovirus exposure and HLA in healthy donors. Both 60 Vbeta primers and 13 Jbeta primers went into the PCR. Generated by immunoSEQ multiplex PCR, the TCRdb table keeps only in-frame clones and is missing some. The table includes 130,000 to 150,000 clones, approximately 78% detected once. Sequenced input: PBMCs. These receptors were obtained from a woman aged 18 to 35 in good health and CMV-seropositive.

The rearrangement joins TRBV27 to TRBJ1-1; possible D gene TRBD1, 5 bases. CDR1 and CDR2 from the germline V gene are MNHEY and SMNVEV (reference sequence). The length of the CDR3 is 19 residues. Trimming pared 6 bases from V and 2 bases from J, leaving 28 bases between. CDR3 coding DNA: TGTGCCAGCAGCAAAACATTGGGGGGGACCGGTCCTAAAAACACTGAAGCTTTCTTT. Translating gives CASSKTLGGTGPKNTEAFF.

This clone was found once. This chain links TRBV5-6 with TRBJ2-7, with TRBD2 identical over 11 bases. The germline gives CDR1 SGHDT, CDR2 YYEEEE. Germline trimming cut 0 bases from V and 3 bases from J; bases unmatched to any gene: 5. This CDR3 has 16 amino acids. CDR3 sequence: CASSLERLAGFYEQYF. CDR3 coding DNA: TGTGCCAGCAGCTTGGAGAGACTAGCGGGATTCTACGAGCAGTACTTC.

The V gene is TRBV18, the J gene TRBJ1-5; 9 bases agree with TRBD1. The V segment lost 4 bases and the J segment 7 bases; nucleotides outside the gene matches: 8. The CDR3 runs to 15 residues. Germline CDR1 reads KGHSH; CDR2 reads LQKENI. The CDR3 region is CASSLTGDRAQPQHF. Here the CDR3 DNA reads TGTGCCAGCTCACTAACGGGGGACAGGGCGCAGCCCCAGCATTTT.

V and J are TRBV6-5 and TRBJ2-3, with D possibly being TRBD2 (7 bases). Germline loops: CDR1 MNHEY, CDR2 SVGAGI. The CDR3 runs to 16 residues. The V end lost 2 bases, the J end lost 4 bases, and 16 bases lay between the germline ends. The CDR3 spells CASSYGWTGGADTQYF. DNA of the CDR3: TGTGCCAGCAGTTACGGCTGGACGGGGGGCGCAGATACGCAGTATTTT.

Only a few counts were recorded for this clone. The genes are TRBV21-1 and TRBJ1-4; TRBD1, the table's D call, was not compared with the DNA. TRBV21-1 is a pseudogene locus. This CDR3 contains 15 residues. As DNA, the CDR3 is TGTGCCAGCAGCAACAGGGGGCTTAGCGGTGAAAAACTGTTTTTT. Amino acids: CASSNRGLSGEKLFF.

This clone showed up just once. The rearrangement joins TRBV19 to TRBJ1-2, with TRBD1 matching over 8 bases. The CDR3 covers 15 residues. V trimming: 7 bases; J trimming: 7 bases; junction bases outside the gene matches: 14. Germline V CDR1 and CDR2: LNHDA, SQIVND (reference sequence). The CDR3 loop is CASKDGDRIRGGYTF. The DNA for the CDR3 is TGTGCCAGTAAAGACGGGGACAGGATAAGAGGTGGCTACACCTTC.

The V call is TRBV5-6, the J call TRBJ2-5, with TRBD1 as a possible D gene (6 bases). The V end lost 4 bases, the J end lost 5 bases, and 12 bases lay between the germline ends. The CDR3 spans 13 residues. Per germline, CDR1 SGHDT and CDR2 YYEEEE. CDR3 nucleotides: TGTGCCAGCAGCGATAGGGGGTGGGAGACCCAGTACTTC. It specifies CASSDRGWETQYF. Full variable domain (outside the CDR3, taken from reference TRBV5-6 and TRBJ2-5): DAGVTQSPTHLIKTRGQQVTLRCSPKSGHDTVSWYQQALGQGPQFIFQYYEEEERQRGNFPDRFSGHQFPNYSSELNVNALLLGDSALYLCASSDRGWETQYFGPGTRLLVL.

With regard to this clone: The sample has other DNA sequences that encode this CDR3 too. The chain recombines TRBV7-8 with TRBJ2-7; D is unresolved. The CDR3 is 13 amino acids. In germline, CDR1 is SGHVS, CDR2 FQNEAQ. Trimming took off 1 base at V and 3 bases at J, with 7 bases between the two ends. The CDR3 loop is CASSLGQNYEQYF. As DNA, the CDR3 is TGTGCCAGCAGCTTAGGGCAGAACTACGAGCAGTACTTC.

The chain combines TRBV19 with TRBJ2-1; 7 nucleotides agree with TRBD2. The CDR3 loop spans 13 amino acids. With 3 bases clipped from V and 8 bases from J, the junction kept 4 bases outside the gene matches. CDR1 is LNHDA, CDR2 SQIVND, per germline (reference sequence). Here the CDR3 DNA reads TGTGCCAGTAGTATTGGGAGGGTGGATGAGCAGTTCTTC. It translates to CASSIGRVDEQFF.

The chain joins TRBV5-1 to TRBJ1-2; D is ambiguous. The CDR3 has 15 residues. Germline CDR1 SGHRS, CDR2 YFSETQ. V shed 0 bases and J shed 2 bases, with 11 bases lying between them. CDR3 nucleotides: TGCGCCAGCAGCTTGGGACTGGCAGCGAACTATGGCTACACCTTC. Translation gives CASSLGLAANYGYTF.

In its sample, this clone was seen once. This chain connects TRBV2 to TRBJ1-4, with 9 bases identical to TRBD1. The CDR3 is 17 amino acids. Germline V gives CDR1 SNHLY, CDR2 FYNNEI. The V segment lost 6 bases and the J segment 1 base; nucleotides outside the gene matches: 9. The CDR3 coding sequence is TGTGCCAGCAGATGGGACAGGGAAGCTGTAACTAATGAAAAACTGTTTTTT. This gives the protein CASRWDREAVTNEKLFF.

The CDR3 here is CASSTATGGRSNQPQHF. Here the CDR3 DNA reads TGTGCCAGTAGTACCGCGACAGGTGGGCGAAGCAATCAGCCCCAGCATTTT. The V call is TRBV19, the J call TRBJ1-5; the D gene is possibly TRBD1 (6 bases). This CDR3 comprises 17 residues. V lost 4 bases and J 1 base, leaving 17 bases between the germline ends. Germline V lookup: CDR1 LNHDA, CDR2 SQIVND (reference sequence).

The chain has TRBV2 and TRBJ2-7, with D perhaps TRBD1 (5 bases). The CDR3 extends over 14 amino acids. The germline V gene has CDR1 SNHLY and CDR2 FYNNEI. Trimming took off 1 base at V and 6 bases at J, with 13 bases between the two ends. The chain's CDR3 is CASSEGQGSSEQYF. The DNA of the CDR3 is TGTGCCAGCAGTGAAGGGCAGGGTTCAAGCGAGCAGTACTTC.

The gene calls are TRBV27 and TRBJ1-3, with 7 bases lining up with TRBD1. The CDR3 length is 15 residues. V trimming: 4 bases; J trimming: 4 bases; junction bases outside the gene matches: 7. Looked up from germline, CDR1 is MNHEY and CDR2 is SMNVEV (reference sequence). This chain's CDR3 is CASSSEGAGGNTIYF. The CDR3, as DNA: TGTGCCAGCAGTTCAGAGGGGGCGGGAGGAAACACCATATATTTT.

V usage is TRBV30 and J usage is TRBJ2-3, with 7 bases fitting TRBD2. Unmatched junction bases numbered 9, after V lost 0 bases and J lost 3 bases. CDR1 GTSNPN and CDR2 SVGIG come from the germline V gene (reference sequence). This CDR3 is built from 16 residues. CDR3 bases: TGTGCCTGGAGTGTAGTGTGGGGGGGTAGGACAGATACGCAGTATTTT. Amino acid sequence: CAWSVVWGGRTDTQYF. The full variable domain, its missing parts supplied by reference TRBV30 and TRBJ2-3, is SQTIHQWPATLVQPVGSPLSLECTVEGTSNPNLYWYRQAAGRGLQLLFYSVGIGQISSEVPQNLSASRPQDRQFILSSKKLLLSDSGFYLCAWSVVWGGRTDTQYFGPGTRLTVL.

The rearrangement links TRBV29-1 to TRBJ2-7, with 9 positions matching TRBD1. This CDR3 region has 15 residues. Germline loops: CDR1 SQVTM, CDR2 ANQGSEA. V shed 4 bases, J shed 2 bases, and the junction held 9 bases outside the gene matches. The CDR3 DNA is TGCAGCGTTGTTCCGGGACAGGGACGAGCCTACGAGCAGTACTTC. Translating it yields CSVVPGQGRAYEQYF.

This clone was detected only once. This chain links TRBV4-1 with TRBJ1-6; 7 bases are shared with TRBD1. Germline V gene sequence: CDR1 MGHRA, CDR2 YSYEKL. The ends lost 3 bases at V and 7 bases at J; junction bases unmatched: 9. CDR3 length: 16 amino acids. The CDR3 region has the DNA TGCGCCAGCAGCCATCAAGCCGGGACAGCCAATTCACCCCTCCACTTT. Translated, it gives CASSHQAGTANSPLHF.

The chain recombines TRBV21-1 with TRBJ2-7; TRBD1 was called by the table and not checked on the DNA. TRBV21-1 is a recognized pseudogene. There are 13 residues in the CDR3. The CDR3 nucleotides are TGTGCCAGCAGCAGTCCAGGGTTCTACGAGCAGTACTTC. Translation: CASSSPGFYEQYF.

This chain links TRBV5-6 with TRBJ1-1; no clear D gene. Germline V lookup: CDR1 SGHDT, CDR2 YYEEEE. V gave up 2 bases and J gave up 1 base, with 6 bases separating them. The CDR3 extends over 13 amino acids. This chain's CDR3 is CASSLVRNTEAFF. The CDR3 nucleotides are TGTGCCAGCAGCTTAGTTAGGAACACTGAAGCTTTCTTT.

The chain uses TRBV2 and TRBJ1-2; D is unresolved. This CDR3 region has 14 residues. The germline gives CDR1 SNHLY, CDR2 FYNNEI. Trimming took off 3 bases at V and 4 bases at J, with 12 bases between the two ends. The CDR3 here is CASSDIQEAYGYTF. For the CDR3, the DNA is TGTGCCAGCAGTGACATCCAGGAGGCCTATGGCTACACCTTC.

This chain links TRBV7-6 with TRBJ2-7; D not certain. This CDR3 is built from 14 residues. CDR1 is SGHVS, CDR2 FNYEAQ, per germline. Trimming took 5 bases from V and 9 from J, leaving 20 bases between them. CDR3 nucleotides: TGTGCCAGCAGCCCCCAGGTGATGGCTCCCTGGCAGTACTTC. Its protein product is CASSPQVMAPWQYF.

The chain recombines TRBV5-1 with TRBJ2-5, with D possibly being TRBD2 (6 bases). The CDR3 spans 18 residues. Germline V gene data show CDR1 as SGHRS and CDR2 as YFSETQ. Trimming stripped 3 bases from V and 2 bases from J, with 23 bases between. CDR3: CASSSFAGTRRGQETQYF. The CDR3 nucleotides are TGCGCCAGCAGCTCTTTTGCCGGGACTCGAAGGGGTCAAGAGACCCAGTACTTC.

This chain joins TRBV6-1 and TRBJ2-7; 7 nucleotides match TRBD1. V lost 6 bases and J lost 0; bases outside the gene matches: 8. This CDR3 comprises 15 residues. The germline V gene encodes CDR1 MNHNS and CDR2 SASEGT. The CDR3, as DNA: TGTGCCAGCAGGACAGGGTTGGTAAGCTCCTACGAGCAGTACTTC. This gives the protein CASRTGLVSSYEQYF.

The chain links TRBV2 to TRBJ1-3; D gene uncertain. The CDR3 is 15 amino acids. CDR1 and CDR2 (germline): SNHLY, FYNNEI. V gave up 2 bases and J gave up 0 bases, with 8 bases separating them. The CDR3 DNA reads TGTGCCAGCAGTGAAAGCACGTTCTCTGGAAACACCATATATTTT. This codes for CASSESTFSGNTIYF.

Points on this clone: Other nucleotide sequences from this sample produce the same CDR3. The rearrangement joins TRBV5-1 to TRBJ1-1, with TRBD1 matching 7 bases. V gave up 3 bases and J gave up 0 bases; unmatched junction bases: 2. This CDR3 region has 14 residues. The germline V gene has CDR1 SGHRS and CDR2 YFSETQ. CDR3 bases: TGCGCCAGCAGCTCGGGACAGATGAACACTGAAGCTTTCTTT. As protein: CASSSGQMNTEAFF.